This TCR beta chain originates from a study of post-analysis software for immune sequencing data. Whole-study findings and limits: In patients, TRBV5-6, TRBV5-1 and TRBV20-1 belonged to four or five TRBV segments found more frequently than in controls.

TCR beta libraries were prepared from cDNA with unique molecular identifiers. TCRdb reanalysed the PCR reads using MiXCR and keeps one entry per CDR3 protein. The sample carries around 150,000 distinct CDR3 sequences, approximately 35% recorded once. Germline V gene lookup returns CDR1 SGHRS and CDR2 YFSETQ. This CDR3 has 15 amino acids. Trimming took off 6 bases at V and 4 bases at J, with 16 bases between the two ends. A remark on this clonotype: Its cognate antigen is unknown.

The receptor was derived from a girl aged 5-17 years with multiple sclerosis. J is TRBJ2-2 and V is TRBV5-1, with no clear D. The sample in question was blood, obtained after autologous hematopoietic stem cell transplantation. The CDR3 DNA reads TGCGCCAGCAACGTGGGCAGTCCAGGCACCGGGGAGCTGTTTTTT. This codes for CASNVGSPGTGELFF. Variable domain in full (rest from reference TRBV5-1 and TRBJ2-2): KAGVTQTPRYLIKTRGQQVTLSCSPISGHRSVSWYQQTPGQGLQFLFEYFSETQRNKGNFPGRFSGRQFSNSRSEMNVSTLELGDSALYLCASNVGSPGTGELFFGEGSRLTVL.